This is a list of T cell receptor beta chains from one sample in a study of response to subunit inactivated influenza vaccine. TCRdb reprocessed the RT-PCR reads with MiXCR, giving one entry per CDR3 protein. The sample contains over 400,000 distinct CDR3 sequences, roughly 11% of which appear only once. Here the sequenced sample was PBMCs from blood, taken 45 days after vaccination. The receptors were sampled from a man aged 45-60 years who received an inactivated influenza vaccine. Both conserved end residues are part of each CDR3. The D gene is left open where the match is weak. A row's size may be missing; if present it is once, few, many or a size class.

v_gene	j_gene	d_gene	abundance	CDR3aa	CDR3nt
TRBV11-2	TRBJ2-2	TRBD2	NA	CASSLMWTSGSNTGELFF	TGTGCCAGCAGCTTAATGTGGACTAGCGGTTCTAACACCGGGGAGCTGTTTTTT
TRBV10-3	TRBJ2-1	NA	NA	CAIREDRSSYNEQFF	TGTGCCATCAGAGAGGACCGAAGCTCCTACAATGAGCAGTTCTTC
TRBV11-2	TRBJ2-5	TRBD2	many	CASSPVGLAANQETQYF	TGTGCCAGCAGCCCGGTCGGACTAGCGGCGAACCAAGAGACCCAGTACTTC
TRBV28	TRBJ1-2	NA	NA	CASSGRGTNYGYTF	TGTGCCAGCAGCGGTAGGGGGACTAACTATGGCTACACCTTC
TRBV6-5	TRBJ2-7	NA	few	CASSAQGYEQYF	TGTGCCAGCAGTGCACAGGGTTACGAGCAGTACTTC
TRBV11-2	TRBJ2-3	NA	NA	CASSPSHPSTDTQYF	TGTGCCAGCAGCCCCAGTCACCCTAGCACAGATACGCAGTATTTT
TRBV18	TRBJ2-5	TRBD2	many	CASSPPASGKETQYF	TGTGCCAGCTCACCACCGGCTAGCGGGAAAGAGACCCAGTACTTC
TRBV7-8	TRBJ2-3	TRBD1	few	CASSLRDSAITDTQYF	TGTGCCAGCAGCTTACGGGACAGCGCGATCACAGATACGCAGTATTTT
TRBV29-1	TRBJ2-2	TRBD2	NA	CSVAGLVEGGELFF	TGCAGCGTTGCGGGACTAGTAGAAGGAGGGGAGCTGTTTTTT
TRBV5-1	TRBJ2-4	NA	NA	CASSLAGGEKNIQYF	TGCGCCAGCAGCTTGGCGGGTGGGGAAAAAAACATTCAGTACTTC
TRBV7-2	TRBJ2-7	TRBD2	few	CASSFLRRGRAYEQYF	TGTGCCAGCAGCTTCCTTCGGCGGGGGAGAGCCTACGAGCAGTACTTC
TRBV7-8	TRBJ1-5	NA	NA	CASSGGDGYQPQHF	TGTGCCAGCAGTGGAGGGGACGGCTATCAGCCCCAGCATTTT
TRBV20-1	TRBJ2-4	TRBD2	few	CSALAGTSGGRAKNIQYF	TGCAGTGCTTTGGCCGGGACTAGCGGGGGCCGGGCCAAAAACATTCAGTACTTC
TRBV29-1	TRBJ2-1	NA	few	CSVERGPFNEQFF	TGCAGCGTTGAACGAGGACCGTTCAATGAGCAGTTCTTC
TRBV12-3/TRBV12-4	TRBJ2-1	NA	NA	CASSVGGLNEQFF	TGTGCCAGCAGTGTGGGCGGACTTAATGAGCAGTTCTTC
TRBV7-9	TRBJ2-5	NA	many	CASSLGAWDSQETQYF	TGTGCCAGCAGCTTAGGTGCGTGGGACTCACAAGAGACCCAGTACTTC
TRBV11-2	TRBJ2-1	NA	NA	CASSLIPWDEQFF	TGTGCCAGCAGCTTAATCCCCTGGGATGAGCAGTTCTTC
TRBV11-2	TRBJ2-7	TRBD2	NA	CASSLEAGGLYEQYF	TGTGCCAGCAGCTTAGAGGCGGGGGGGCTGTACGAGCAGTACTTC
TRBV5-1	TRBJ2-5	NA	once	CASSLLPGGGSETQYF	TGCGCCAGCAGCTTGCTCCCGGGAGGGGGCTCGGAGACCCAGTACTTC
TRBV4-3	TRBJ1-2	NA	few	CASSQDVQSYYGYTF	TGCGCCAGCAGCCAAGATGTCCAGTCATACTATGGCTACACCTTC
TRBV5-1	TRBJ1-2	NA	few	CASSLESGYGYTF	TGCGCCAGCAGCTTGGAAAGCGGCTATGGCTACACCTTC
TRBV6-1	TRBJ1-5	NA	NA	CASVWGTHNQPQHF	TGTGCCAGCGTATGGGGGACACATAATCAGCCCCAGCATTTT
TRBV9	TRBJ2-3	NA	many	CASSVEDSTDTQYF	TGTGCCAGCAGCGTAGAGGACTCCACAGATACGCAGTATTTT
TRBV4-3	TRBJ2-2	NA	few	CASSQEGDGFPSTGELFF	TGCGCCAGCAGCCAAGAAGGGGACGGATTTCCGAGCACCGGGGAGCTGTTTTTT
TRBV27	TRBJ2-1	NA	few	CASSLRRVWYNEQFF	TGTGCCAGCAGTTTACGGCGGGTTTGGTACAATGAGCAGTTCTTC
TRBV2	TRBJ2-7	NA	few	CASSEGWLQYF	TGTGCCAGCAGTGAGGGTTGGTTGCAGTACTTC
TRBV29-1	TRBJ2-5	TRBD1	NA	CSVAGQGTQYF	TGCAGCGTGGCGGGACAGGGGACCCAGTACTTC
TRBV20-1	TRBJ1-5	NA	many	CSAETGFNQPQHF	TGCAGTGCAGAGACAGGTTTTAATCAGCCCCAGCATTTT
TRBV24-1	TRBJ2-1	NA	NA	CATADYYNEQFF	TGTGCCACCGCGGACTACTACAATGAGCAGTTCTTC
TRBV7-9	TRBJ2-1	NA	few	CASSGHGDEQFF	TGTGCCAGCAGCGGACACGGGGATGAGCAGTTCTTC
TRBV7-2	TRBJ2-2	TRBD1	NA	CASSWTQGAGELFF	TGTGCCAGCAGCTGGACACAGGGGGCCGGGGAGCTGTTTTTT
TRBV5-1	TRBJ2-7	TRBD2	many	CASSLTSGSHEQYF	TGCGCCAGCAGCCTGACTAGCGGGAGCCACGAGCAGTACTTC
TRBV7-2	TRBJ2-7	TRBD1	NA	CASSFDRGRYEQYF	TGTGCCAGCAGCTTCGACAGGGGGAGATACGAGCAGTACTTC
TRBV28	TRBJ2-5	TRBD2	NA	CASSLLSGGRQETQYF	TGTGCCAGCAGTTTGCTTAGCGGGGGGCGCCAAGAGACCCAGTACTTC
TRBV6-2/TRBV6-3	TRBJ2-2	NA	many	CASSYVPRGTGELFF	TGTGCCAGCAGTTACGTCCCCCGGGGCACCGGGGAGCTGTTTTTT
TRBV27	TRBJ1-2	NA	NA	CASGEMGYGYTF	TGTGCCAGCGGGGAAATGGGCTATGGCTACACCTTC
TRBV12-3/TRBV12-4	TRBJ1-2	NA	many	CASSLAQGVYGYTF	TGTGCCAGCAGTTTAGCGCAGGGTGTCTATGGCTACACCTTC
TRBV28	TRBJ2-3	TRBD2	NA	CASSPSGRAADTQYF	TGTGCCAGCAGCCCTAGCGGGAGGGCGGCAGATACGCAGTATTTT
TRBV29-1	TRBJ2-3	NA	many	CSVELGDTQYF	TGCAGCGTTGAGTTGGGAGATACGCAGTATTTT
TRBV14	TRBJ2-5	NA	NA	CASSQGLVRETQYF	TGTGCCAGCAGCCAAGGACTAGTAAGGGAGACCCAGTACTTC
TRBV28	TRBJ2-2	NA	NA	CASRDGNTGELFF	TGTGCCAGCAGGGACGGGAACACCGGGGAGCTGTTTTTT
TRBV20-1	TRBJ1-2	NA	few	CSAKAGNYGYTF	TGCAGTGCTAAAGCCGGCAACTATGGCTACACCTTC